Listed here are 19 T cell receptor beta chains from one sample, sequenced in a study of blood T cell repertoires in COVID-19. Using immunoSEQ multiplex PCR, the repertoire was profiled, and TCRdb retains in-frame clones only, with some absent. Of about 110,000 clones listed, over 75% are singletons. The source material was peripheral blood. The receptor set was obtained from a human donor in a cohort sampled during active COVID-19.

The genes are TRBV4-1 and TRBJ2-7; D might be TRBD2 (6 bases). The germline gives CDR1 MGHRA, CDR2 YSYEKL. V lost 2 bases, J lost 1 base, and 12 bases lay in between. There are 15 residues in the CDR3. The CDR3 bases are TGCGCCAGCAGCCAAAAGACGGAGGGATCCTACGAGCAGTACTTC. The encoded protein is CASSQKTEGSYEQYF.

The gene calls are TRBV7-9 and TRBJ2-5; the D gene is possibly TRBD1 (5 bases). Germline assignment: CDR1 SEHNR and CDR2 FQNEAQ (reference sequence). The V gene lost 2 bases and the J gene lost 0 bases, with 7 bases spanning the gap. The CDR3 loop spans 14 amino acids. The CDR3 loop is CASSLPGYQETQYF. CDR3 coding DNA: TGTGCCAGCAGCTTACCAGGGTACCAAGAGACCCAGTACTTC.

V is TRBV12-3 or TRBV12-4 and J is TRBJ1-1; no firm D call. CDR3 length equals 12 residues. The ends were cut back, 7 bases at V and 5 bases at J, with 11 bases in the middle. The chain's CDR3 is CASTRAGTEAFF. The CDR3 DNA reads TGTGCCAGCACCCGGGCGGGGACTGAAGCTTTCTTT.

The chain combines TRBV12-3 or TRBV12-4 with TRBJ2-1; tentative D call: TRBD2 (6 bases). CDR3 length: 12 amino acids. V lost 9 bases, J lost 0 bases, and 6 bases lay in between. CDR3 nucleotides: TGTGCCAGTAGCGGCTCCTACAATGAGCAGTTCTTC. It yields the protein CASSGSYNEQFF.

CDR3 loop: CASTDLLDANTGELFF. CDR3 nucleotides: TGCGCCAGCACGGACTTATTAGACGCGAACACCGGGGAGCTGTTTTTT. The chain combines TRBV10-2 with TRBJ2-2, with D perhaps TRBD2 (5 bases). Germline lookup yields CDR1 WSHSY and CDR2 SAAADI. The CDR3 has 16 amino acids. The ends were cut back, 7 bases at V and 0 bases at J, with 15 bases in the middle.

The J gene is TRBJ1-1, the V gene TRBV6-6; 9 bases fit TRBD1. V lost 5 bases to trimming and J lost 1 base; unmatched junction nucleotides: 2. Germline lookup yields CDR1 MNHNY and CDR2 SVGAGI (reference sequence). The CDR3 runs 14 residues. CDR3 region: CASSEGQGNTEAFF. CDR3 bases: TGTGCCAGCAGTGAGGGACAGGGGAACACTGAAGCTTTCTTT.

The chain uses TRBV15 and TRBJ2-5; 8 bases are a match to TRBD1. The germline gives CDR1 LNHNV, CDR2 YYDKDF (reference sequence). CDR3 size: 15 residues. Trimming removed 1 base from V and 3 bases from J; junction bases left unmatched: 4. CDR3 sequence: CATSRGSGGEETQYF. The CDR3 nucleotides are TGTGCCACCAGCAGAGGCTCAGGGGGCGAAGAGACCCAGTACTTC.

The chain is built from TRBV11-2 and TRBJ2-1; 8 bases agree with TRBD2. Per the germline V gene, CDR1 is SGHAT and CDR2 is FQNNGV. The CDR3 loop spans 15 amino acids. Trimming at V came to 1 base and at J to 3 bases, leaving 2 bases not matched to a gene. The CDR3 reads CASSLGTSYYNEQFF. DNA of the CDR3: TGTGCCAGCAGCTTAGGGACTAGCTACTACAATGAGCAGTTCTTC.

V gene TRBV3-1 (or the pseudogene TRBV3-2) combines with J gene TRBJ2-1; 11 bases line up with TRBD2. CDR3 length equals 15 residues. CDR1 LGHDT and CDR2 YNNKEL come from the germline V gene (reference sequence). Trimming cost V 4 bases and J 8 bases; bases outside gene matches: 7. The CDR3 spells CASSLRLAGYDEQFF. The CDR3 DNA reads TGTGCCAGCAGCCTCCGACTAGCGGGATACGATGAGCAGTTCTTC.

The J gene is TRBJ2-7, the V gene TRBV12-3 or TRBV12-4; 8 nucleotides agree with TRBD2. Trimming removed 4 bases from V and 4 bases from J; junction bases left unmatched: 3. The CDR3 is made up of 13 amino acids. CDR3 coding DNA: TGTGCCAGCAGTTACCGGGAGGGATACGAGCAGTACTTC. Its protein product is CASSYREGYEQYF.

The gene calls are TRBV4-1 and TRBJ2-3; TRBD2 agrees at 9 bases. This CDR3 is 17 amino acids long. Germline lookup yields CDR1 MGHRA and CDR2 YSYEKL. The trim removed 2 bases at V and 2 bases at J, leaving 8 bases unmatched. Here the CDR3 reads CASSQSPAGGSTDTQYF. The CDR3 coding sequence is TGCGCCAGCAGCCAATCGCCAGCGGGGGGCTCCACAGATACGCAGTATTTT.

The chain joins TRBV2 to TRBJ1-1; 8 bases are a match to TRBD1. The V gene's germline CDR1 is SNHLY and CDR2 FYNNEI. The length of the CDR3 is 13 residues. The junction had 4 bases not matched to a gene; V was cut back by 4 bases and J by 6 bases. This CDR3 is CASSVQGVAEAFF. DNA for the CDR3: TGTGCCAGCAGTGTACAGGGGGTCGCTGAAGCTTTCTTT.

The gene calls are TRBV25-1 and TRBJ2-3, with 7 bases fitting TRBD1. CDR3 length: 18 amino acids. The ends lost 1 base at V and 3 bases at J; junction bases unmatched: 13. The germline gives CDR1 MGHDK, CDR2 SYGVNS. The CDR3 sequence: CASSEWRYRGPMTDTQYF. DNA for the CDR3: TGTGCCAGCAGTGAATGGAGGTACAGGGGCCCGATGACAGATACGCAGTATTTT.

The chain employs TRBV6-6 and TRBJ2-5; possible D gene TRBD2, 5 bases. V was cut by 3 bases and J by 0 bases, with 11 bases left in between. Germline V gene lookup returns CDR1 MNHNY and CDR2 SVGAGI (reference sequence). The CDR3 contains 15 residues. CDR3 DNA: TGTGCCAGCAGTTATCGCTCCGGGAACCAAGAGACCCAGTACTTC. This sequence encodes CASSYRSGNQETQYF.

The chain joins TRBV5-1 to TRBJ1-5; 9 bases agree with TRBD1. Germline trimming cut 4 bases from V and 9 bases from J; bases unmatched to any gene: 5. The germline gives CDR1 SGHRS, CDR2 YFSETQ. CDR3 size: 13 residues. This CDR3 is CASSPSDRGPQHF. The DNA for the CDR3 is TGCGCCAGCAGCCCATCGGACAGGGGGCCCCAGCATTTT.

The rearrangement joins TRBV19 to TRBJ2-4; tentative D call: TRBD2 (6 bases). Germline V gives CDR1 LNHDA, CDR2 SQIVND (reference sequence). V lost 6 bases, J lost 4 bases, and 16 bases lay in between. This CDR3 comprises 15 residues. CDR3 DNA sequence: TGTGCCAGTAGACCCATAGCGGCTGTAAAAAACATTCAGTACTTC. It specifies CASRPIAAVKNIQYF.

The chain uses TRBV7-2 and TRBJ2-2, with TRBD2 matching 10 bases. Germline V gene lookup returns CDR1 SGHTA and CDR2 FQGNSA. This CDR3 has 15 amino acids. V dropped 5 bases and J dropped 5; count of bases not matched to a gene: 5. The CDR3 region is CASSASGRATGELFF. The CDR3 DNA is TGTGCCAGCAGCGCAAGCGGGAGGGCGACCGGGGAGCTGTTTTTT.

This chain connects TRBV30 to TRBJ1-6, with 8 positions matching TRBD1. Germline CDR1 GTSNPN, CDR2 SVGIG (reference sequence). J lost 9 bases, V lost 5 bases, and 12 bases had no gene match. The CDR3 loop spans 15 amino acids. The CDR3 region is CAWSLQGAITSPLHF. CDR3 sequence (DNA): TGTGCCTGGTCCCTCCAGGGGGCGATTACTTCACCCCTCCACTTT.

The chain couples TRBV30 to TRBJ1-4, with 9 bases that match TRBD1. Germline lookup yields CDR1 GTSNPN and CDR2 SVGIG (reference sequence). The CDR3 totals 16 residues. The J segment lost 1 base and the V segment lost 8 bases, leaving 11 bases of the junction unmatched. The CDR3 sequence is CARGQGTVLTNEKLFF. CDR3 DNA sequence: TGTGCCCGCGGACAGGGGACGGTATTAACTAATGAAAAACTGTTTTTT.